The entry below describes one T cell receptor beta chain. Antigen: not known. The run depth of the assay was deep. Measured with immunoSEQ multiplex PCR; TCRdb has only the in-frame clones, and not every one. The sample has some 1 million clones, about three quarters seen once. The sample comes from a study of shared clonotypes between healthy human individuals. Whole-study results and caveats: Generally, estimated richness proved larger in naive subsets than it did in memory subsets.

Healthy and HIV-negative, the adult donors had no recent acute infections or vaccinations. The CDR3 runs to 15 residues. CDR1 is SGHTS and CDR2 is YDEGEE in the germline V gene. The V segment lost 1 base and the J segment 2 bases; nucleotides outside the gene matches: 3. Sequencing used memory CD4+ T cells sorted from blood. Subset defined: CD45RA-negative fraction. The receptor was derived from a young man in good health. The chain employs TRBV5-8 and TRBJ2-3, with TRBD2 matching 8 bases. CDR3 residues: CASSLREGFTDTQYF. CDR3 sequence (DNA): TGTGCCAGCAGCTTGCGGGAGGGGTTCACAGATACGCAGTATTTT.